This TCR beta chain derives from a study of blood T cell repertoires in COVID-19. Sequencing was performed with immunoSEQ multiplex PCR; in TCRdb, only in-frame clones are kept and a portion is missing. The data show fewer than 250,000 clones, approximately 86% seen once. Germline V gene data show CDR1 as MNHEY and CDR2 as SVGAGI. This CDR3 comprises 16 residues. The ends lost 3 bases at V and 3 bases at J; junction bases unmatched: 7. V and J are TRBV6-5 and TRBJ2-3; 9 bases are a match to TRBD2. This receptor was taken from a man aged 25 to 40 with acute or convalescent COVID-19. Sequences were obtained from peripheral blood. The CDR3 sequence: CASSYGLAGLTDTQYF. The CDR3 nucleotides read TGTGCCAGCAGTTATGGGCTAGCGGGGTTGACAGATACGCAGTATTTT.